This T cell receptor (beta chain) was retrieved from a study of shared clonotypes between healthy human individuals. This clone was counted a single time. Germline CDR1 reads SNHLY; CDR2 reads FYNNEI. The CDR3 has 12 residues. Here immunoSEQ multiplex PCR was the method, and the copy in TCRdb shows in-frame clones only, minus some. The table records roughly 550,000 clones, roughly 95% of them present only once. Terminally differentiated effector memory CD45RA+ cells were left out of the naive CD8 fraction, which was CD45RO-negative and positively selected for CCR7. The TCR originated in a woman under 40 in good health. The chain has TRBV2 and TRBJ2-5, with TRBD1 as a possible D gene (5 bases). Near its end, the DNA agrees better with TRBJ2-7, so the J call may be wrong. The sequenced sample consisted of naive CD8+ T cells sorted from blood. This chain's CDR3 is CASTQGSYEQYF. In nucleotides, the CDR3 is TGTGCCAGCACTCAGGGATCCTACGAGCAGTACTTC.